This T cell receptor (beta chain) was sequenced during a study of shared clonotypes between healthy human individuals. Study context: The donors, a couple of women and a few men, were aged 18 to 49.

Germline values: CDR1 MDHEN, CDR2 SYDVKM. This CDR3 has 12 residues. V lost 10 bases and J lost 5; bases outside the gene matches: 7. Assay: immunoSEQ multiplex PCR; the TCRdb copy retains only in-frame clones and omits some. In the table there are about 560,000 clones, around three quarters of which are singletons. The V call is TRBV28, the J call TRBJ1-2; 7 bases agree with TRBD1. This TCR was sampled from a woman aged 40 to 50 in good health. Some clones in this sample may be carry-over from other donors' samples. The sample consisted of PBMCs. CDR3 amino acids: CATGDREYGYTF. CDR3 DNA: TGTGCCACAGGAGACAGGGAATATGGCTACACCTTC.